Below, 30 T cell receptor beta chains from the same sample are listed, as sequenced in a study of CD8+CD57+ T cells in acquired aplastic anemia. The template for TCR beta VDJ and CDR3 sequence profiling was genomic DNA. TCRdb redid the calling of the reads with MiXCR, one entry per CDR3 protein. The sample comprises tens of thousands of distinct CDR3 sequences, under 50% of which are singletons, and approximately 62% rests with the top ten. What was sequenced was sorted CD4+, CD8+, or CD8+CD57+ T cells (not recorded which) from PBMCs. These receptors originate from a human donor in good health, serving as a control.

Comment on this clonotype: Compared with germline, one end of the junction differs, possibly owing to a read error. The V and J genes are TRBV9 and TRBJ2-7; the D gene is possibly TRBD1 (5 bases). From germline, CDR1 is SGDLS and CDR2 YYNGEE. The CDR3 loop spans 14 amino acids. CDR3 nucleotides: TGTCCCAGCAGCGTAACAGGAGCTGGGAAGGAGCAGTACTTC. Translated: CPSSVTGAGKEQYF.

The V call is TRBV7-8, the J call TRBJ2-1, with 9 bases fitting TRBD1. The junction had 12 bases not matched to a gene; V was cut back by 8 bases and J by 7 bases. CDR3 length equals 15 residues. The germline V gene encodes CDR1 SGHVS and CDR2 FQNEAQ. The CDR3 spells CASSLRDRVRNEQFF. The CDR3 nucleotides read TGTGCCAGCTCCCTCCGGGACAGGGTACGAAATGAGCAGTTCTTC.

The sample holds many counts of this clonotype. The V call is TRBV20-1, the J call TRBJ2-2; D gene uncertain. V dropped 6 bases and J dropped 5 bases, with 13 bases sitting between them. Germline values: CDR1 DFQATT, CDR2 SNEGSKA (reference sequence). This CDR3 region has 13 residues. The CDR3 DNA reads as TGCAGTGCCAAGGACGCTGGGACCGGGGAGCTGTTTTTT. Its protein is CSAKDAGTGELFF.

This clonotype was recorded many times. The chain has TRBV9 and TRBJ2-1, with a tentative D call TRBD1 (5 bases). With 0 bases removed from V and 4 bases from J, the gap between germline ends came to 8 bases. Per the germline V gene, CDR1 is SGDLS and CDR2 is YYNGEE. The CDR3 is made up of 14 amino acids. Written as DNA, the CDR3 is TGTGCCAGCAGCGTAGTAAAGGGGTACAATGAGCAGTTCTTC. Translation gives CASSVVKGYNEQFF.

Worth noting for this clonotype: One end of the junction fails to match germline, which may point to a read error. This chain uses TRBV29-1 with TRBJ1-2; D possibly corresponds to TRBD1 (5 bases). Looked up from germline, CDR1 is SQVTM and CDR2 is ANQGSEA. CDR3 length: 13 residues. CDR3 sequence: CSVEEQVNYGYTF. The CDR3 coding sequence is TGCAGCGTGGAAGAACAGGTTAACTATGGCTACACCTTC.

Comments on this clonotype: A single base separates this from a much larger clone, so it may be a read error. The chain links TRBV5-1 to TRBJ1-2; 8 bases agree with TRBD1. Germline assignment: CDR1 SGHRS and CDR2 YFSETQ. The CDR3 extends over 18 amino acids. J lost 3 bases, V lost 4 bases, and 17 bases had no gene match. This chain's CDR3 is CASSAQPGQAIPHYGYTF. For the CDR3, the DNA is TGCGCCAGCAGCGCACAGCCGGGACAGGCTATCCCCCACTATGGCTACACCTTC.

In its sample, this clonotype was seen many times. This chain links TRBV7-9 with TRBJ1-5, with a tentative D call TRBD1 (6 bases). Trimming cost V 5 bases and J 3 bases, with 11 bases left between them. The germline V gene has CDR1 SEHNR and CDR2 FQNEAQ (reference sequence). The CDR3 extends over 14 amino acids. CDR3 bases: TGTGCCAGCAGCAAAGGGGGTATCAATCAGCCCCAGCATTTT. It specifies CASSKGGINQPQHF.

This clonotype has a single count. The V call is TRBV6-4, the J call TRBJ2-7; D could derive from TRBD1 or TRBD2 (5 bases each). Trimming cost V 8 bases and J 3 bases, with 14 bases left between them. CDR3 size: 13 residues. The germline V gene encodes CDR1 MRHNA and CDR2 SNTAGT. In DNA, the CDR3 is TGTGCCAGCCTCTGGGACCGGTACTACGAGCAGTACTTC. Translating gives CASLWDRYYEQYF.

This clonotype came up many times. The V gene is TRBV19, the J gene TRBJ2-7; D may be TRBD2 (6 bases). The length of the CDR3 is 14 residues. With 3 bases removed from V and 3 bases from J, the gap between germline ends came to 12 bases. Germline V gene lookup returns CDR1 LNHDA and CDR2 SQIVND (reference sequence). For the CDR3, the DNA is TGTGCCAGTAGTATCTCCGGGGGACTCTACGAGCAGTACTTC. This sequence encodes CASSISGGLYEQYF.

This clonotype has a handful of counts. This chain joins TRBV15 and TRBJ1-1; tentatively, D is TRBD1 (5 bases). The germline V and J ends were trimmed by 4 bases and 8 bases, with 20 bases remaining between them. Germline CDR1 and CDR2: LNHNV and YYDKDF (reference sequence). The CDR3 sequence is 15 residues long. The CDR3: CATSKGRVYRQEAFF. The CDR3 DNA follows: TGTGCCACCAGCAAGGGACGTGTATATCGGCAGGAAGCTTTCTTT.

The V gene is TRBV13, the J gene TRBJ2-3; TRBD2 might be the D (6 bases). The CDR3 extends over 15 amino acids. Germline V CDR1 and CDR2: PRHDT, FYEKMQ (reference sequence). Trimming left V 4 bases short and J 2 bases short, with 13 bases between. CDR3 nucleotide sequence: TGTGCCAGCAGCTCTACCGGGAGAGTCACAGATACGCAGTATTTT. It yields the protein CASSSTGRVTDTQYF. The full variable domain, its missing parts supplied by reference TRBV13 and TRBJ2-3, is AAGVIQSPRHLIKEKRETATLKCYPIPRHDTVYWYQQGPGQDPQFLISFYEKMQSDKGSIPDRFSAQQFSDYHSELNMSSLELGDSALYFCASSSTGRVTDTQYFGPGTRLTVL.

The table lists this clonotype with a few counts. It may be a read error: a sequence one base away is much more abundant. The V gene is TRBV24-1, the J gene TRBJ1-5, with a weak D call TRBD1 (5 bases). The CDR3 consists of 13 residues. In germline, CDR1 is KGHDR, CDR2 SFDVKD. Trimming left V 7 bases short and J 6 bases short, with 12 bases between. This chain's CDR3 is CATRAGDSQPQHF. As DNA, the CDR3 is TGTGCCACCAGAGCAGGTGACAGTCAGCCCCAGCATTTT.

The CDR3 DNA follows: TGTGCCAGCAGCCTCCGGGGGGCAGGGGGCAATTCACCCCTCCACTTT. Translated, it gives CASSLRGAGGNSPLHF. The V and J genes are TRBV11-1 and TRBJ1-6; 8 nucleotides match TRBD1. The CDR3 spans 16 residues. Germline CDR1 and CDR2: SGHAT and FQDESV (reference sequence). The V and J ends lost 5 bases and 7 bases, in that order; junction bases with no gene match: 10.

This clonotype was observed a handful of times. The chain joins TRBV28 to TRBJ1-5; 9 positions agree with TRBD1. The ends lost 5 bases at V and 4 bases at J; junction bases unmatched: 9. Germline V CDR1 and CDR2: MDHEN, SYDVKM. The CDR3 totals 16 residues. CDR3 residues: CASSIQGQGLNQPQHF. CDR3 DNA sequence: TGTGCCAGCAGTATCCAGGGACAGGGACTGAATCAGCCCCAGCATTTT.

This clonotype was seen at least ten times. The gene calls are TRBV7-8 and TRBJ2-2; D ambiguous. CDR1 is SGHVS, CDR2 FQNEAQ, per germline. This CDR3 region has 16 residues. Trimming left V 6 bases short and J 0 bases short, with 14 bases between. Here the CDR3 reads CASSSRHDTNTGELFF. CDR3 bases: TGTGCCAGCAGTTCGAGACACGACACGAACACCGGGGAGCTGTTTTTT. The full variable domain, with the rest looked up from reference TRBV7-8 and TRBJ2-2, is GAGVSQSPRYKVAKRGQDVALRCDPISGHVSLFWYQQALGQGPEFLTYFQNEAQLDKSGLPSDRFFAERPEGSVSTLKIQRTQQEDSAVYLCASSSRHDTNTGELFFGEGSRLTVL.

This clonotype was observed a handful of times. The genes are TRBV25-1 and TRBJ2-3; weak D call: TRBD1 (6 bases). Trimming took off 6 bases at V and 5 bases at J, with 21 bases between the two ends. This CDR3 contains 16 residues. The germline gives CDR1 MGHDK, CDR2 SYGVNS. Here the CDR3 reads CASSQGGLFEIDTQYF. The CDR3 DNA sequence: TGTGCCAGCAGCCAAGGGGGTCTTTTTGAGATAGATACGCAGTATTTT.

The rearrangement uses TRBV19 and TRBJ1-5; D may be TRBD1 (5 bases). This CDR3 is 14 amino acids long. V lost 6 bases and J 0 bases, leaving 9 bases between the germline ends. Germline values: CDR1 LNHDA, CDR2 SQIVND (reference sequence). CDR3 loop: CASREGFSNQPQHF. For the CDR3, the DNA is TGTGCCAGTAGGGAGGGGTTTAGCAATCAGCCCCAGCATTTT.

The chain employs TRBV29-1 and TRBJ1-2; TRBD1 is a possible D gene (5 bases). V lost 6 bases and J 5 bases, leaving 16 bases between the germline ends. The germline V gene has CDR1 SQVTM and CDR2 ANQGSEA. This CDR3 comprises 13 residues. The CDR3 sequence: CSVSPGTIYGYTF. Written as DNA, the CDR3 is TGCAGCGTATCCCCGGGGACCATTTATGGCTACACCTTC.

V and J are TRBV7-2 and TRBJ1-1, with 7 bases lining up with TRBD1. Germline CDR1 SGHTA, CDR2 FQGNSA. This CDR3 is built from 15 residues. V lost 5 bases, J lost 5 bases, and 11 bases stayed unmatched. Written as DNA, the CDR3 is TGTGCCAGCAGCGGCCACAGGGGACGGGGGACTGAAGCTTTCTTT. Protein: CASSGHRGRGTEAFF.

This clonotype was recorded only once. The rearrangement joins TRBV24-1 to TRBJ1-1, with TRBD1 matching over 8 bases. The CDR3 totals 14 residues. Germline loops: CDR1 KGHDR, CDR2 SFDVKD. Trimming at V came to 4 bases and at J to 11 bases, leaving 11 bases not matched to a gene. This CDR3 reads CATSDPGQGDRAFF. The CDR3 DNA reads TGTGCCACCAGTGACCCCGGACAGGGAGACAGGGCTTTCTTT.

The gene calls are TRBV12-3 or TRBV12-4 and TRBJ2-2; 11 bases match TRBD2. The CDR3 spans 14 residues. The trim removed 6 bases at V and 7 bases at J, leaving 4 bases unmatched. Written as DNA, the CDR3 is TGTGCCAGCAGCGTAGCGGGAGGGGGCGGGGAGCTGTTTTTT. Translating it yields CASSVAGGGGELFF.

The chain has TRBV7-4 and TRBJ1-4; D unresolved. Germline CDR1 and CDR2: SGHVT and SQSDAQ. The CDR3 runs 17 residues. The ends were cut back, 0 bases at V and 6 bases at J, with 17 bases in the middle. The CDR3 sequence is CASSLALDVGLYEKLFF. The CDR3 coding sequence is TGTGCCAGCAGCTTAGCCTTAGACGTGGGCCTTTATGAAAAACTGTTTTTT. The full variable domain, rest sourced from reference TRBV7-4 and TRBJ1-4, is GAGVSQSPRYKVAKRGRDVALRCDSISGHVTLYWYRQTLGQGSEVLTYSQSDAQRDKSGRPSGRFSAERPERSVSTLKIQRTEQGDSAVYLCASSLALDVGLYEKLFFGSGTQLSVL.

This clonotype appeared many times. The V gene is TRBV12-3 or TRBV12-4, the J gene TRBJ2-5; D is unclear. The ends were cut back, 1 base at V and 3 bases at J, with 9 bases in the middle. This CDR3 is 14 amino acids long. The CDR3 protein is CASSLVSAEETQYF. The CDR3 nucleotides are TGTGCCAGCAGTTTAGTAAGCGCGGAAGAGACCCAGTACTTC.

V usage is TRBV6-1 and J usage is TRBJ1-5, with 8 bases lining up with TRBD1. The trim removed 7 bases at V and 5 bases at J, leaving 16 bases unmatched. Germline loops: CDR1 MNHNS, CDR2 SASEGT. The CDR3 totals 17 residues. The CDR3 region has the DNA TGTGCCAGCAACGTAAAGGGGTTGCAGGGGGCGCATCAGCCCCAGCATTTT. This translates into CASNVKGLQGAHQPQHF.

This clonotype was counted between two and nine times. The chain employs TRBV10-3 and TRBJ2-3, with D possibly TRBD2 on 6 matching bases. The germline V gene has CDR1 ENHRY and CDR2 SYGVKD. The CDR3 covers 14 residues. Trimming took off 3 bases at V and 2 bases at J, with 9 bases between the two ends. The CDR3 nucleotides read TGTGCCATCAGTGATCCGGGGGTCACAGATACGCAGTATTTT. Protein: CAISDPGVTDTQYF.

In its sample, this clonotype was seen many times. The chain has TRBV5-1 and TRBJ1-1; unclear D gene. The V end lost 0 bases, the J end lost 0 bases, and 12 bases lay between the germline ends. This CDR3 contains 16 residues. Germline lookup yields CDR1 SGHRS and CDR2 YFSETQ. CDR3 region: CASSLDDKNMNTEAFF. The CDR3, as DNA: TGCGCCAGCAGCTTGGATGATAAGAACATGAACACTGAAGCTTTCTTT. The complete variable domain, with remaining parts taken from reference TRBV5-1 and TRBJ1-1, reads KAGVTQTPRYLIKTRGQQVTLSCSPISGHRSVSWYQQTPGQGLQFLFEYFSETQRNKGNFPGRFSGRQFSNSRSEMNVSTLELGDSALYLCASSLDDKNMNTEAFFGQGTRLTVV.

V usage is TRBV25-1 and J usage is TRBJ2-5, with no clear D. The V end was cut by 6 bases, the J end by 3 bases, with 8 bases between. Germline CDR1 is MGHDK and CDR2 is SYGVNS. The CDR3 extends over 12 amino acids. CDR3 nucleotides: TGTGCCAGCAGCTTGGTAAAAGAGACCCAGTACTTC. This gives the protein CASSLVKETQYF.

The J gene is TRBJ1-1, the V gene TRBV19, with unresolved D. The CDR3 runs 13 residues. Trimming left V 2 bases short and J 6 bases short, with 10 bases between. Germline loops: CDR1 LNHDA, CDR2 SQIVND (reference sequence). CDR3 DNA: TGTGCCAGTAGTATAATGGTCGGGTCTGAAGCTTTCTTT. Encoded protein: CASSIMVGSEAFF.

In its sample, this clonotype was seen a few times. The rearrangement links TRBV6-5 to TRBJ2-2; D is ambiguous. V was cut by 2 bases and J by 1 base, with 5 bases left in between. CDR3 length equals 14 residues. Germline V gene sequence: CDR1 MNHEY, CDR2 SVGAGI. The CDR3 region has the DNA TGTGCCAGCAGTTACGGGGAGAACACCGGGGAGCTGTTTTTT. Amino acid sequence: CASSYGENTGELFF.

This clonotype appeared a few times. CDR3 sequence reads: CASSLLYGSYGYTF. DNA for the CDR3: TGTGCCAGCAGTTTATTGTACGGAAGCTATGGCTACACCTTC. The rearrangement joins TRBV27 to TRBJ1-2; D unclear. The CDR3 consists of 14 residues. Trimming took off 1 base at V and 4 bases at J, with 10 bases between the two ends. Germline V gene sequence: CDR1 MNHEY, CDR2 SMNVEV (reference sequence).